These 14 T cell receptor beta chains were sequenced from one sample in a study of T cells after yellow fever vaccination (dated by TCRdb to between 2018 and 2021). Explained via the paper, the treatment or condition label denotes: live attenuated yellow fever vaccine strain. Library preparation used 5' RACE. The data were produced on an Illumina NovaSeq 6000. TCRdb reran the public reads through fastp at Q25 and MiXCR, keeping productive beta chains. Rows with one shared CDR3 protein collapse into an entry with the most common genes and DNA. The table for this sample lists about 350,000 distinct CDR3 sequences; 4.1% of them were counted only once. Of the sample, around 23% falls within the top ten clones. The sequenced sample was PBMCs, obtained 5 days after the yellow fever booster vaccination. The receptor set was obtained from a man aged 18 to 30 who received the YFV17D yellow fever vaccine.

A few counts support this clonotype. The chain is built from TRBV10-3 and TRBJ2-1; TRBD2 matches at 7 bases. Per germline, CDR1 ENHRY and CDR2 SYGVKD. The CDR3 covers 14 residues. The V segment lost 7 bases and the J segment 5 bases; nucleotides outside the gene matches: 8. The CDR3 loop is CAITTGGNHNEQFF. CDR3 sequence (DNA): TGTGCCATCACAACGGGGGGAAACCACAATGAGCAGTTCTTC.

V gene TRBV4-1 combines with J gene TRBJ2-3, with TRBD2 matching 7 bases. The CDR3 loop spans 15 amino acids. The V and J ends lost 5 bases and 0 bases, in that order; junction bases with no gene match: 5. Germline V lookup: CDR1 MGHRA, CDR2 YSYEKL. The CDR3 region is CASSARGRSTDTQYF. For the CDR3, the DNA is TGCGCCAGCAGCGCGCGGGGGAGAAGCACAGATACGCAGTATTTT.

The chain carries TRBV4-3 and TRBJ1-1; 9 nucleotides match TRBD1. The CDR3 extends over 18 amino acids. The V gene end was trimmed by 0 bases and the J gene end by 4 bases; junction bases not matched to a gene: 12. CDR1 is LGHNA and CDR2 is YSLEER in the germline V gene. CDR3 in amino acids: CASSQDNPGQGPGTEAFF. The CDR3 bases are TGCGCCAGCAGCCAAGATAACCCGGGACAGGGCCCAGGCACTGAAGCTTTCTTT.

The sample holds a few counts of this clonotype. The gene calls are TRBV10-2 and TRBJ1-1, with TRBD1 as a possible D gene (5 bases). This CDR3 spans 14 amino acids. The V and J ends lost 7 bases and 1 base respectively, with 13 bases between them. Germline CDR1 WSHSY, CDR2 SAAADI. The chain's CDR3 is CASKIPGWNTEAFF. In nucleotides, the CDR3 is TGCGCCAGCAAGATCCCAGGGTGGAACACTGAAGCTTTCTTT.

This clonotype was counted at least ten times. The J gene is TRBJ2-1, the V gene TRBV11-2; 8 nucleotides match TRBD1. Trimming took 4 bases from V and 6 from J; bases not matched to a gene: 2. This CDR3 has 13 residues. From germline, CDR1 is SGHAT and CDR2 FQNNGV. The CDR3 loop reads CASSSTGVNEQFF. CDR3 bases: TGTGCCAGCAGCTCGACAGGGGTCAATGAGCAGTTCTTC.

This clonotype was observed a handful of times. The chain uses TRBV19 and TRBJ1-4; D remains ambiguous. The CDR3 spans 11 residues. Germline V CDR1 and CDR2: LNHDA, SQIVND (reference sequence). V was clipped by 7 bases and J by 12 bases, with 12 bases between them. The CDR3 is CASTPRGELFF. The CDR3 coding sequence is TGTGCCAGTACCCCTCGCGGCGAACTGTTTTTT.

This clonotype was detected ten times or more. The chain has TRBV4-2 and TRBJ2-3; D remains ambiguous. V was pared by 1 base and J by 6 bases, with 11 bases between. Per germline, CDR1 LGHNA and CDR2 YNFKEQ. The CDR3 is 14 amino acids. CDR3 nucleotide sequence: TGTGCCAGCAGCCAAGGAGCCGATGCGGATACGCAGTATTTT. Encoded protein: CASSQGADADTQYF.

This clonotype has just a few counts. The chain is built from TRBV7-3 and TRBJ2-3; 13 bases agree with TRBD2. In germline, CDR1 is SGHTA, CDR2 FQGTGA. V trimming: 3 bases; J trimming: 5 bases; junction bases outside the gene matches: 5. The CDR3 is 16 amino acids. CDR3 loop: CASSLGLAGRGDTQYF. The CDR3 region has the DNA TGTGCCAGCAGCTTGGGACTAGCGGGGAGAGGAGATACGCAGTATTTT.

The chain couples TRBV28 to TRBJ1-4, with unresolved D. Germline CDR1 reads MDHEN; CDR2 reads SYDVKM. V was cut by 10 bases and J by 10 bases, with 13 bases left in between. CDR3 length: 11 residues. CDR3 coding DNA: TGTGCCATCGGCGGAGATGGAAAACTGTTTTTT. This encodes CAIGGDGKLFF.

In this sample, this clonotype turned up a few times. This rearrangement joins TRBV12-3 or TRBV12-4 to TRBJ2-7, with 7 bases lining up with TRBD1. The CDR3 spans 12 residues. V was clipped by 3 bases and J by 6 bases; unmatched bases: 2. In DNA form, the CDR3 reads TGTGCCAGCAGTTTCGCAGGGGGCGAGCAGTACGTC. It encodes CASSFAGGEQYV.

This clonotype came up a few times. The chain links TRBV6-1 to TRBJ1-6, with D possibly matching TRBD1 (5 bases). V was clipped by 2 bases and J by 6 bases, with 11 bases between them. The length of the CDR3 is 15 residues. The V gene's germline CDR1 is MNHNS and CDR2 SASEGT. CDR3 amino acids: CASSEYGTANSPLHF. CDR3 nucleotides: TGTGCCAGCAGTGAATATGGGACGGCTAATTCACCCCTCCACTTT.

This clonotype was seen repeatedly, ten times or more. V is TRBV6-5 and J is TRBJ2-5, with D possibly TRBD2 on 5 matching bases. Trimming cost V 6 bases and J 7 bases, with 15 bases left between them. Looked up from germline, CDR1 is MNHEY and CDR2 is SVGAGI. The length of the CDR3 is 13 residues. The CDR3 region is CASSVQWGVTQYF. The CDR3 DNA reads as TGTGCCAGCAGCGTACAGTGGGGAGTGACCCAGTACTTC.

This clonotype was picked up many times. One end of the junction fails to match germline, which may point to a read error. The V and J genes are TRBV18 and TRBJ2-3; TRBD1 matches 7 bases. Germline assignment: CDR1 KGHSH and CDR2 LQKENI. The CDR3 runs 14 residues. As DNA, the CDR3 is TGCGCCAGCAGCCCCGGACAGGGCACAGATACGCAGTATTTT. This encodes CASSPGQGTDTQYF.

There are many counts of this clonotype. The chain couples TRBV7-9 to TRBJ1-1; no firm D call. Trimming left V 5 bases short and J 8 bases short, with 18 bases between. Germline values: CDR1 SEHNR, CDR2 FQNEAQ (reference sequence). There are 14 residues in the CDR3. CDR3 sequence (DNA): TGTGCCAGCAGCCGTCCGGCCGTCGGTTTCGAAGCTTTCTTT. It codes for CASSRPAVGFEAFF.